The source of this TCR beta chain is a study of blood T cell repertoires in COVID-19. Per germline, CDR1 LNHDA and CDR2 SQIVND (reference sequence). There are 16 residues in the CDR3. V lost 4 bases to trimming and J lost 4 bases; unmatched junction nucleotides: 12. The method was immunoSEQ multiplex PCR; TCRdb's version includes in-frame clones alone and lacks a portion of them. The sample includes some 250,000 clones, 75% to 90% of them seen just once. The receptor's source is a woman aged 45-65 years who had recovered from COVID-19. Sequencing was performed on PBMCs or T cells enriched from blood (not recorded which). The chain employs TRBV19 and TRBJ1-2; 7 bases align to TRBD1. CDR3 loop: CASSTVPGQPSYGYTF. The CDR3 coding sequence is TGTGCCAGTAGTACAGTACCGGGACAGCCCTCCTATGGCTACACCTTC.